A selection of T cell receptor beta chains follows, all from one sample in a study of tumor and adjacent non-tumor tissue in lung cancer. TCRdb re-called the multiplex PCR reads with MiXCR, one entry per CDR3 protein. The sample includes 81,000 or so distinct CDR3 sequences, roughly 80% seen only once; the top ten take approximately 51%. Sequencing input: distant non-tumor lung tissue. The receptors here all came from a man aged 55-75 years with non-small cell lung cancer. Each CDR3 is given with its conserved first and last residue. Fields, in order: CDR3 length, J gene, V gene, D gene, clone size, CDR3 DNA, CDR3 protein. D genes are given only for firm matches. Clone size is stated in some rows and not others, as once, few, many or a class when expanded.

23,TRBJ2-6,TRBV6-2/TRBV6-3,NA,NA,TGTGCCATCAGTTCAACGACAGCCCGTGTATTTCAGAACAAATTTTCTGGGGCCAACGTCCTGACTTTC,CAISSTTARVFQNKFSGANVLTF
11,TRBJ2-3,TRBV12-3/TRBV12-4,NA,few,TGTACGAGCAGTTTAACCGGTGCGCAGTATTTT,CTSSLTGAQYF
17,TRBJ2-5,TRBV20-1,TRBD2,NA,TGCAGTGCTTTATTACCGGGACTAGCGGGGGGCAGAGAGGCCCAGTACTTC,CSALLPGLAGGREAQYF
13,TRBJ1-5,TRBV20-1,NA,NA,TGCAGTGCCACCCACGGTAGCAGTCAGCCCCGGCATTTT,CSATHGSSQPRHF
17,TRBJ1-1,TRBV12-3/TRBV12-4,NA,many,TGTGCCAGCAGTTTAGCATTATTTGACAGGATTTTCACTGAAGCTTTCTTT,CASSLALFDRIFTEAFF
13,TRBJ2-5,TRBV6-5,NA,NA,TGTGCCAACCATGTGCTCTCCCAAGAGACCCAGTACTTC,CANHVLSQETQYF
17,TRBJ2-4,TRBV6-2/TRBV6-3,NA,NA,TGTACCAGCAGTTACTCGATGGCAGGTGGTACGTTAAACATTCAGTATTTC,CTSSYSMAGGTLNIQYF
15,TRBJ2-5,TRBV4-2,NA,NA,TGTACCAGCAGTCAAGTTGCGTGTGGACAAGAGACCCAGTACTTC,CTSSQVACGQETQYF
14,TRBJ2-5,TRBV6-5,NA,NA,TGTGGCAGCATTGATACCGGGATCGCGGGGGCCCACTACTTC,CGSIDTGIAGAHYF
16,TRBJ2-7,TRBV10-3,NA,NA,TGTGCCATCAGTGAGTCAAGGGGAGTTCCTTCCTACGAGCAGTACTTC,CAISESRGVPSYEQYF
19,TRBJ2-6,TRBV11-2,TRBD1,NA,TGTGCCAGTAGTTTAATTCCAAAGGACAGGCCCTCTGGGGCCAACGTCCTGACTTTC,CASSLIPKDRPSGANVLTF
18,TRBJ2-7,TRBV10-3,TRBD2,NA,TGTGCCATCAGTAACGGGCTAGCGGGAGGGCTGCAGGGCTACGAGCAGTACTTC,CAISNGLAGGLQGYEQYF
16,TRBJ2-1,TRBV11-1,NA,NA,TGTGCCAGCAGCCACTCCGGCGGGACGAGCTATAATGAGCAGTTCTTC,CASSHSGGTSYNEQFF
14,TRBJ2-5,TRBV20-1,TRBD2,once,TGCGGTGCTGCCCCGGGACTAGCGTCGGAGACCCATTACTTC,CGAAPGLASETHYF
11,TRBJ2-1,TRBV29-1,NA,NA,TGCAGCATGGCAGGGCCAAGTTTCCAGTTCTTC,CSMAGPSFQFF
14,TRBJ1-6,TRBV11-3,TRBD1,NA,TGTGTCAGCAGCTCTACGACAGGGAATTCACTCCTCCACTTT,CVSSSTTGNSLLHF
15,TRBJ2-1,TRBV20-1,TRBD2,once,TGCAGACGATTGAGAAAGAGGACTAGCTCATATGAGCAGTTCTTC,CRRLRKRTSSYEQFF
18,TRBJ2-1,TRBV5-1,NA,NA,TGCGCCAGCAGCTTGGGGCTAAGGGACTTCAGCTCCTATAATGAGCAGTTCTTC,CASSLGLRDFSSYNEQFF
18,TRBJ2-2,TRBV11-3,TRBD2,NA,TGTGGCAGCAGCTCCCCGGGAGCGGGAGGATACAGAGGCGGGGAGCTGTTTTTT,CGSSSPGAGGYRGGELFF
16,TRBJ2-6,TRBV4-3,NA,NA,TGCACTAGCAGCCAAGAGGCGGTGTCTGGCGCCAACGTCCTGACTTTC,CTSSQEAVSGANVLTF
19,TRBJ1-1,TRBV6-1,NA,many,TGTGCCAGCAGTGCCCAGGGGAAGGGAAACCGGAGAAGGAACACTGAAGCTTTCTTT,CASSAQGKGNRRRNTEAFF
18,TRBJ2-2,TRBV11-3,TRBD2,NA,TGTGGCAACAGCTCCCGGGGAGCGGGAAGATACAGAGCCGGGGAGCTGTTTTTT,CGNSSRGAGRYRAGELFF
16,TRBJ2-5,TRBV11-2,NA,once,TGTGCTAGCAGCTTCACAATGGGGGTGCCAAAGGAGACCCAGTACTTC,CASSFTMGVPKETQYF
16,TRBJ2-2,TRBV20-1,NA,NA,TGCAGTGCTAGAGACGCACGACAGAGGGCCACCGGGGAGCTGTTTTTT,CSARDARQRATGELFF
14,TRBJ2-1,TRBV6-2/TRBV6-3,NA,NA,TGTGCCATCATGGAGATTCTTTCCCACAATGAGCAGTTCTTC,CAIMEILSHNEQFF
14,TRBJ2-2,TRBV12-3/TRBV12-4,NA,NA,TGTGTCAGCCGTCTAGGAGGCAACACCGGGGAGCTGTTTTTT,CVSRLGGNTGELFF
16,TRBJ1-5,TRBV12-3/TRBV12-4,NA,many,TGTGCCAGCAGCCGGGGGGGGGGCGTTGGCAATCAGCCCCAGCATTTT,CASSRGGGVGNQPQHF
15,TRBJ2-5,TRBV6-1,TRBD2,NA,TGTGCTAGCAGTAAACAAATTAGCGGGGGTAAGACCCAGTACTTC,CASSKQISGGKTQYF
12,TRBJ1-1,TRBV6-1,NA,once,TGTGTCAGCAGAGTCCTCGGTACTGAAGCTTTCTTT,CVSRVLGTEAFF
14,TRBJ2-7,TRBV6-6,NA,NA,TGTGCCATCAGACTCCGGGACACGTCCTACGAGCAGTACTTC,CAIRLRDTSYEQYF
16,TRBJ2-6,TRBV4-3,NA,NA,TGCGCCAGCAGCCAAGAGGCTGTGTCTGTGTCCAACGTCCTGACTTTC,CASSQEAVSVSNVLTF
13,TRBJ2-1,TRBV29-1,NA,NA,TGCAGTGTTTGGGGCGGGCGGTACAATGAGCAGCTCTTT,CSVWGGRYNEQLF
13,TRBJ2-7,TRBV21-1,NA,NA,TGTGCCAGCAAACAGCGGGAGAGTGGGGAGCAGTACTTC,CASKQRESGEQYF
15,TRBJ2-1,TRBV6-6,TRBD2,NA,TGTGCCAGCAGTTGGGATGGGGGGGTCTACAATGAGCAGTTCTTC,CASSWDGGVYNEQFF
19,TRBJ2-6,TRBV11-2,TRBD1,NA,TGTGCCGGCAGTTTAGTTCCAAAGGACAGGCCCTCTTGGGCCAACGTCCTGACTTTC,CAGSLVPKDRPSWANVLTF
16,TRBJ1-6,TRBV6-5,TRBD1,NA,TGTGCCAGCTGTTACTCTGGGACAGGGTGGAATTCACCCCTCCACTTT,CASCYSGTGWNSPLHF
13,TRBJ2-5,TRBV11-2,NA,NA,TGTGCTAGCAACTCTAAAGGGGATGAGACCCAGTACTTC,CASNSKGDETQYF
18,TRBJ2-3,TRBV6-2/TRBV6-3,TRBD2,NA,TGTGCCAACAGTGACGAAGGGTTACTAGCGGGGCTCACAGATACGCAGTATTTT,CANSDEGLLAGLTDTQYF
16,TRBJ2-6,TRBV29-1,NA,NA,TGCAGCGTCGGAGTAGGGCCAGGCCCTGGGGCCAACGTCCTGACTTTC,CSVGVGPGPGANVLTF
15,TRBJ1-5,TRBV6-5,NA,once,TGTCCCAGCAGTTACCTACAGGGAAGCAATCTGCCCCAACATTTT,CPSSYLQGSNLPQHF
13,TRBJ2-3,TRBV11-3,NA,NA,TGTGCCATCAGCTTTCAGGCGGCAGATACCCAGTATTTT,CAISFQAADTQYF
13,TRBJ2-5,TRBV6-5,NA,once,TGTGCCAACAGGCGGGGAAACCAAGAGACCCAGTACTTC,CANRRGNQETQYF
16,TRBJ2-6,TRBV5-1,NA,NA,TGCGCCAGCAGCCCTGGACCCAGCTCTGGGGCCAACGTCCTGACTTTC,CASSPGPSSGANVLTF
13,TRBJ1-2,TRBV5-1,TRBD1,few,TGCGCCAGCAGCATGGGACAGGGGGACGGCTACACCTTC,CASSMGQGDGYTF
16,TRBJ2-1,TRBV28,TRBD2,NA,TGTGCCAGCGGACTAGCGGGGGACCCGTCCTACAATGAGCAGTTCTTC,CASGLAGDPSYNEQFF
17,TRBJ2-6,TRBV6-5,TRBD1,NA,TGTGCCAGCAGCTTAGAGGGGGCCAGCTCTGGGGCCAACGTCCTGATTTTC,CASSLEGASSGANVLIF
14,TRBJ1-1,TRBV11-2,TRBD1,NA,TGTGCCAGCAGCTTAGCCTCCGGGACAGGAGGGGTTTTCTTT,CASSLASGTGGVFF
15,TRBJ1-4,TRBV6-1,TRBD1,NA,TGTGCCAGCATTGGGGCGACAGGGGGCTATGAAAAACTGTTTTTT,CASIGATGGYEKLFF
14,TRBJ1-1,TRBV11-2,NA,NA,NA,CANSSVGRGTEDLF
13,TRBJ1-2,TRBV5-6,NA,many,TGTGCCAGCAGTATAGGGCTCTACTATGGCTACACCTTC,CASSIGLYYGYTF
15,TRBJ1-1,TRBV4-2,NA,NA,TGTGCCAGCAGCCTGTGGGACGGACCGAAGACTAAACCTTTCTTT,CASSLWDGPKTKPFF
11,TRBJ2-3,TRBV11-2,NA,NA,TGTGCCAGCAGCTCAACGGGTACGCAGTATTTT,CASSSTGTQYF
13,TRBJ2-1,TRBV6-2/TRBV6-3,NA,NA,TGTGCCAGCATCCCGGACTTCCGCAATGAGCAGTTCTTC,CASIPDFRNEQFF